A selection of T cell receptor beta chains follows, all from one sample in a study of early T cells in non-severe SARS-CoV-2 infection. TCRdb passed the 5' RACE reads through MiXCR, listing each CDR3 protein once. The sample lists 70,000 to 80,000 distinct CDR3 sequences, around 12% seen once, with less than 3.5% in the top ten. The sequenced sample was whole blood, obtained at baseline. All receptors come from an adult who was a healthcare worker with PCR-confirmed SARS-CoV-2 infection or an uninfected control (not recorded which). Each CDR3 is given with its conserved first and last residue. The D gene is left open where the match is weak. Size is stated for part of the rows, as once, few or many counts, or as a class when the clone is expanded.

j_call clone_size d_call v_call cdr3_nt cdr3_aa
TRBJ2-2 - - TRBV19 TGTGCCAGTCGGCGACAGGGAGGCACCGGGGAGCTGTTTTTT CASRRQGGTGELFF
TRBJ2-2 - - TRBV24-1 TGTGCCACCAGTGATCCTCCGAACACCGGGGAGCTGTTTTTT CATSDPPNTGELFF
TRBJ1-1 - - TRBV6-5 TGTGCCAGCAGTTATGGGGCTGAAGCTTTCTTT CASSYGAEAFF
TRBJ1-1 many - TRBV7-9 TGTGCCAGCAGCTTAGGTTCGGGGTTTCATACTGAAGCTTTCTTT CASSLGSGFHTEAFF
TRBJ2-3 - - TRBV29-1 TGCAGCACGACTCCAGCGCAGGGAGGCACAGATACGCAGTATTTT CSTTPAQGGTDTQYF
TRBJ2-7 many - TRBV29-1 TGCAGCGTTGGTGGAGACGGGAGTACCTACGAGCAGTACTTC CSVGGDGSTYEQYF
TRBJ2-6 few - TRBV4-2 TGTGCCAGCAGCCCCCCCGGGGGCGGGTCTGGGGCCAACGTCCTGACTTTC CASSPPGGGSGANVLTF
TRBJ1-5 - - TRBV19 TGTGCCAGTAGTTCCCAGACATTGTATAGCAATCAGCCCCAGCATTTT CASSSQTLYSNQPQHF
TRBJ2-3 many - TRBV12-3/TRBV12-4 TGTGCCAGCAGTGTTACCCTAGGTGCAGATACGCAGTATTTT CASSVTLGADTQYF
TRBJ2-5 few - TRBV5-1 TGCGCCAGCACGCCGGAGGGGGGGCGTCGAGAGACCCAGTACTTC CASTPEGGRRETQYF
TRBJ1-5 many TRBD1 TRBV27 TGTGCCAGCAGGCCTGGGACAGGAGATTTCAATCAGCCCCAGCATTTT CASRPGTGDFNQPQHF
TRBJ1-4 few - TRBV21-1 TGTGCCAGCAGCAAAGCGCTGGGAGGGCGAGGGGGTGAAAAACTGTTTTTT CASSKALGGRGGEKLFF
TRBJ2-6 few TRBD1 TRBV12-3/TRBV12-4 TGTGCCAGCCGGACAGGGACAGGTGGGGCCAACGTCCTGACTTTC CASRTGTGGANVLTF
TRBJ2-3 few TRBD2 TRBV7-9 TGTGCCAGCAGACAAACTAGCGCCCCCGATACGCAGTATTTT CASRQTSAPDTQYF
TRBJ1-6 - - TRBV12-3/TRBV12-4 - CASSLVGPGIVSPLHF
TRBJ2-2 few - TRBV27 TGTGCCAGCAGTTTTCGACTCCGGAGGAACACCGGGGAGCTGTTTTTT CASSFRLRRNTGELFF
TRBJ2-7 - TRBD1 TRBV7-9 TGTGCCAGCAGCTCGGGACAGTACGAGCAGTACTTC CASSSGQYEQYF
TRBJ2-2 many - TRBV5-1 TGCGCCAGCAGCCAGGGTATGACCACCGGGGAGCTGTTTTTT CASSQGMTTGELFF
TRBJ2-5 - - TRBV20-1 TGCAGTGCCCCGACTAGTGCCCGTCGGGAGACCCAGTACTTC CSAPTSARRETQYF
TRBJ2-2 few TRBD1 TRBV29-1 TGCAGCGCCCAAGGGGACAGGAACACCGGGGAGCTGTTTTTT CSAQGDRNTGELFF
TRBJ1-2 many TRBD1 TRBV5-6 TGTGCCAGCAGGGGACAGGGCCGGGGCTACACCTTC CASRGQGRGYTF
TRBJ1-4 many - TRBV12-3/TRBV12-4 TGTGCCAGCAGTTCCCCCCTGACAGGAGGTGAAAAACTGTTTTTT CASSSPLTGGEKLFF
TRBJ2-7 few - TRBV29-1 TGCAGCGTTTCCCTACGGGGGCAAGAGCAGTACTTC CSVSLRGQEQYF
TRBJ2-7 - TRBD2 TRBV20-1 TGCAGTGCTCCTGGGACTAGCGGGTACGCCTACGAGCAGTACTTC CSAPGTSGYAYEQYF
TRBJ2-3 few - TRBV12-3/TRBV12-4 TGTGCCAGCATCCGACGGGACTCTAGCACAGATACGCAGTATTTT CASIRRDSSTDTQYF
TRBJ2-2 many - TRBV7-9 TGTGCCAGCAGCTTCGGCAGCGGGTTCTACACCGGGGAGCTGTTTTTT CASSFGSGFYTGELFF
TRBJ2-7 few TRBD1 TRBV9 TGTGCCAGCAGTCCAGGGGGCATATCCTACGAGCAGTACTTC CASSPGGISYEQYF
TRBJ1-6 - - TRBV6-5 TGTGCCAGCAGCATTACAGGGAACCCGAGCTCCTATAATTCACCCCTCCACTTT CASSITGNPSSYNSPLHF
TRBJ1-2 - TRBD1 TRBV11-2 TGTGCCAGCAGCTTAATGGGACAGAAGCCCTATGGCTACACCTTC CASSLMGQKPYGYTF
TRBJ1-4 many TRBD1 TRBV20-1 TGCAGTGCTAGAGATGGGACAGGGTATTCGGCAACTAATGAAAAACTGTTTTTT CSARDGTGYSATNEKLFF
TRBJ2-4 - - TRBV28 TGTGCCAGCAGTTCGACTCTTACCTCGGGCCGCTCCCCAAACATTCAGTACTTC CASSSTLTSGRSPNIQYF
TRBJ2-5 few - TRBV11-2 TGTGCCAGCAGCCCGGACTACCAACAAGAGACCCAGTACTTC CASSPDYQQETQYF
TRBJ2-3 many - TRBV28 TGTGCCAGCAGTTCTCCGGGACATCCGGAGGGGCCAGATACGCAGTATTTT CASSSPGHPEGPDTQYF
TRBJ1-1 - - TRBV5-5 TGTGCCAGCAGCTTGGCCGCACACCCGGGCACTGAAGCTTTCTTT CASSLAAHPGTEAFF
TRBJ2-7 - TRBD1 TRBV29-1 TGCAGCGTGGGGACAGGCTCCTACGAGCAGTACTTC CSVGTGSYEQYF
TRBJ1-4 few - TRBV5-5 TGTGCCAGCAGCTGGGGAATTGCAACTAATGAAAAACTGTTTTTT CASSWGIATNEKLFF
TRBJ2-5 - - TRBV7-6 TGTGCCAGCAGCTTAACCTCAGGGATTCAAGAGACCCAGTACTTC CASSLTSGIQETQYF
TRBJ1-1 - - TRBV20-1 TGCAGTGCCGCAGGGCACACTGAAGCTTTCTTT CSAAGHTEAFF
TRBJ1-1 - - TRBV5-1 TGCGCCAGCATGTTGGGGGTGACGAGTACTGAAGCTTTCTTT CASMLGVTSTEAFF
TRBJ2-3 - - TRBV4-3 TGCGCCAGCAGCCAAGGATCTCGAGGGTATTATACGCAGTATTTT CASSQGSRGYYTQYF
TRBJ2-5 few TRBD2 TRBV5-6 TGTGCCAGCACCATTACGGGACTAGCGGGGGGCTACCAAGAGACCCAGTACTTC CASTITGLAGGYQETQYF
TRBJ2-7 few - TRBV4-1 TGCGCCAGCAGCCAAGAAGAGTTCCACGAGCAGTACTTC CASSQEEFHEQYF
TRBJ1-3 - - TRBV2 TGTGCCAGCAGTATCCTTAGTGGAGACACCATATATTTT CASSILSGDTIYF
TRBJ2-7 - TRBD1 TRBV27 TGTGCCAGCAGTCGACAGGGCGTCGAGCAGTACTTC CASSRQGVEQYF
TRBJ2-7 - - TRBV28 TGTGCCAGCAGTTTCGGGGGGCAGGCACAGCGCGAGCAGTACTTC CASSFGGQAQREQYF
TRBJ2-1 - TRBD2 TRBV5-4 TGTGCCAGCAGCTGGACGGGACTAGCCGGCAATGAGCAGTTCTTC CASSWTGLAGNEQFF